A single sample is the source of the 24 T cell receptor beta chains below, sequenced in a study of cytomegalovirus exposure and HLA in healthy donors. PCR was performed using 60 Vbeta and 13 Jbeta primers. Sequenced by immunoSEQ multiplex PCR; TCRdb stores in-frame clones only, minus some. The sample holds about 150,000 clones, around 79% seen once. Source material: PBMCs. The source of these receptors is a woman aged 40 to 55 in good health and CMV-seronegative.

In DNA, the CDR3 is TGCGCCAGCAGCTGGAGGGGGGGGAGGGGAACTGAAGCTTTCTTT. It specifies CASSWRGGRGTEAFF. V is TRBV5-1 and J is TRBJ1-1, with D perhaps TRBD1 (6 bases). CDR3 length: 15 residues. V dropped 3 bases and J dropped 5 bases, with 17 bases sitting between them. The germline gives CDR1 SGHRS, CDR2 YFSETQ.

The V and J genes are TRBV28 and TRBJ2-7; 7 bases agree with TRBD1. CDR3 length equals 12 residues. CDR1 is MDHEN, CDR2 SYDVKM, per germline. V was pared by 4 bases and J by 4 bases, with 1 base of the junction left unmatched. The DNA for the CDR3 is TGTGCCAGCAGTTCGGACAGGTACGAGCAGTACTTC. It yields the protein CASSSDRYEQYF.

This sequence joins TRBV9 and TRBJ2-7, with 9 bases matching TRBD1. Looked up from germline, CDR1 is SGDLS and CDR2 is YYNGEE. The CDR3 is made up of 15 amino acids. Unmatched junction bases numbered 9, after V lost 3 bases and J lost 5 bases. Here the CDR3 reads CASSERSGQGHEQYF. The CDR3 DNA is TGTGCCAGCAGCGAGCGCTCGGGACAGGGCCACGAGCAGTACTTC.

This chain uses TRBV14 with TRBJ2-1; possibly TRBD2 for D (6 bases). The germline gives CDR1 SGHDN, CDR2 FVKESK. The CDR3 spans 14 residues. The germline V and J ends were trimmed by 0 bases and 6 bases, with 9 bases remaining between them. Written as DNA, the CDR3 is TGTGCCAGCAGCCAAGATTTGGGACTCAATGAGCAGTTCTTC. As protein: CASSQDLGLNEQFF.

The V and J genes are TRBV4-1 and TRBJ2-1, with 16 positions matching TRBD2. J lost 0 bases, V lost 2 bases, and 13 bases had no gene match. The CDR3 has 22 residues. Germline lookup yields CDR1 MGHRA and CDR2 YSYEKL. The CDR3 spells CASSQHQGPGLAGGSSYNEQFF. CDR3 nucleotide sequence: TGCGCCAGCAGCCAACACCAAGGGCCGGGACTAGCGGGGGGGAGCTCCTACAATGAGCAGTTCTTC.

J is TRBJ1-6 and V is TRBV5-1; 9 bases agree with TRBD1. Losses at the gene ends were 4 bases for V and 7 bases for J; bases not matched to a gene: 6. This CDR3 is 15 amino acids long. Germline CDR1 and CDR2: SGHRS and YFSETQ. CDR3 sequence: CASSPGTGLNSPLHF. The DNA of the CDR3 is TGCGCCAGCAGCCCCGGGACAGGGCTGAATTCACCCCTCCACTTT.

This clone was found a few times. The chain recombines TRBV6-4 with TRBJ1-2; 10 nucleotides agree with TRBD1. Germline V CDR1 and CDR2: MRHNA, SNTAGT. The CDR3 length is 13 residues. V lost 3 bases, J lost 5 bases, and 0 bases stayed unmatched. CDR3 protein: CASSEGQGYGYTF. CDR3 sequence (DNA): TGTGCCAGCAGTGAGGGACAGGGGTATGGCTACACCTTC.

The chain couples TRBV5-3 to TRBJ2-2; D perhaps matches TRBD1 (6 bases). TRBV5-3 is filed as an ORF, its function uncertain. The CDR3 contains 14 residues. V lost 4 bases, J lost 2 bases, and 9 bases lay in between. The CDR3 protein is CARSRTDNTGELFF. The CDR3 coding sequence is TGTGCCAGAAGCCGGACAGACAACACCGGGGAGCTGTTTTTT.

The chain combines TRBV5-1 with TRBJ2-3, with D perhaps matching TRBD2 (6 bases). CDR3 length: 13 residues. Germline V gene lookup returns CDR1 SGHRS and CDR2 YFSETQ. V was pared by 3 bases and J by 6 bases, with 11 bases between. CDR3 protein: CASSWGGGDTQYF. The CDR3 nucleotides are TGCGCCAGCAGCTGGGGTGGGGGGGATACGCAGTATTTT.

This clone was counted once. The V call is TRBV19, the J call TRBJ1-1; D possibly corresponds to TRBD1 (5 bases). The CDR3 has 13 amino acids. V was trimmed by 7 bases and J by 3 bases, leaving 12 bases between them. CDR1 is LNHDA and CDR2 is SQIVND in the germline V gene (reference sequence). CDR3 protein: CASKGREDTEAFF. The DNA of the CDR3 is TGTGCCAGTAAAGGCAGGGAGGACACTGAAGCTTTCTTT.

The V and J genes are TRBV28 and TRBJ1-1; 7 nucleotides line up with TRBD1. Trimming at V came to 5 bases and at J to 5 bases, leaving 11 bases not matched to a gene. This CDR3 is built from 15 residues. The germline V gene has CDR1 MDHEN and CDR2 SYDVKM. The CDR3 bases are TGTGCCAGCAGTGCGTACAGGGGTTATAGGACTGAAGCTTTCTTT. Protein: CASSAYRGYRTEAFF.

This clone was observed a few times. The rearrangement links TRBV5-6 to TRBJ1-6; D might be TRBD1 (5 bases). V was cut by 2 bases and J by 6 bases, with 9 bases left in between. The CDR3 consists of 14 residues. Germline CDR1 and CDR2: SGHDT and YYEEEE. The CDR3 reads CASSLRGPNSPLHF. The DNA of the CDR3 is TGTGCCAGCAGCTTAAGGGGCCCTAATTCACCCCTCCACTTT.

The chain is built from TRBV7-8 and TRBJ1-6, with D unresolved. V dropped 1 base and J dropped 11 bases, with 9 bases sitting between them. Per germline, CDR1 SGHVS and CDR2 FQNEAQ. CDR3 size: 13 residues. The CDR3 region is CASSLGGSPPLHF. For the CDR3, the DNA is TGTGCCAGCAGCTTAGGTGGTAGTCCACCCCTCCACTTT.

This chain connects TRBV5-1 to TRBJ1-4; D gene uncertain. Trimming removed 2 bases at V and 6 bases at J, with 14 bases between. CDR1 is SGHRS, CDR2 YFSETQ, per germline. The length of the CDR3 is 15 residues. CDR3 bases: TGCGCCAGCAGCTTTTTCGGCGACTACTATGAAAAACTGTTTTTT. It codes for CASSFFGDYYEKLFF.

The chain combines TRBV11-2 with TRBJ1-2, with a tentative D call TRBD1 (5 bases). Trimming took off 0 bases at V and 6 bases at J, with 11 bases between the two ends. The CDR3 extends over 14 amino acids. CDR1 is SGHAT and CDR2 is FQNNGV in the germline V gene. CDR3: CASSLDLTAHGYTF. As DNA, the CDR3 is TGTGCCAGCAGCTTAGATCTGACAGCCCATGGCTACACCTTC. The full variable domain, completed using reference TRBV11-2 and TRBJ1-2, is EAGVAQSPRYKIIEKRQSVAFWCNPISGHATLYWYQQILGQGPKLLIQFQNNGVVDDSQLPKDRFSAERLKGVDSTLKIQPAKLEDSAVYLCASSLDLTAHGYTFGSGTRLTVV.

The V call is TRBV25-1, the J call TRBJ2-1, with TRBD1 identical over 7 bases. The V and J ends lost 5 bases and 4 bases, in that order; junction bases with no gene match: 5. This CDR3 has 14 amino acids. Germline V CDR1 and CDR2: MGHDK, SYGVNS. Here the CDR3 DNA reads TGTGCCAGCAGTTGGCAGGGGGAATACAATGAGCAGTTCTTC. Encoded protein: CASSWQGEYNEQFF.

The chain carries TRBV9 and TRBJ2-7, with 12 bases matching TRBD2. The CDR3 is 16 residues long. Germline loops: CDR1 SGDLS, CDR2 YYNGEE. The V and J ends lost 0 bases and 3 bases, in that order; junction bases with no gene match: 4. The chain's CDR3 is CASSVALAGGYYEQYF. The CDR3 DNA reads TGTGCCAGCAGCGTAGCACTAGCGGGGGGATACTACGAGCAGTACTTC.

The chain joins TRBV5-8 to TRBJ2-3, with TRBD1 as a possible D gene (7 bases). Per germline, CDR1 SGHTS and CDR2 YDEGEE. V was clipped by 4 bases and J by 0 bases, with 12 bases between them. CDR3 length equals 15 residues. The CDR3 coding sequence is TGTGCCAGCAGCCGGAGGGGGCAGAGCACAGATACGCAGTATTTT. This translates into CASSRRGQSTDTQYF. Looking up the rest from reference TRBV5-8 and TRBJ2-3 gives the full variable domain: EAGVTQSPTHLIKTRGQQATLRCSPISGHTSVYWYQQALGLGLQFLLWYDEGEERNRGNFPPRFSGRQFPNYSSELNVNALELEDSALYLCASSRRGQSTDTQYFGPGTRLTVL.

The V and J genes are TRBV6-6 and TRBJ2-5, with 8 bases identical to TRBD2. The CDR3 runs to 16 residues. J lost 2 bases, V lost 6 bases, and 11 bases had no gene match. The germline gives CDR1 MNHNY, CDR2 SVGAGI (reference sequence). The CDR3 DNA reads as TGTGCCAGCAGAAGGGTAGCGGGGAGCCTGCAAGAGACCCAGTACTTC. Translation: CASRRVAGSLQETQYF.

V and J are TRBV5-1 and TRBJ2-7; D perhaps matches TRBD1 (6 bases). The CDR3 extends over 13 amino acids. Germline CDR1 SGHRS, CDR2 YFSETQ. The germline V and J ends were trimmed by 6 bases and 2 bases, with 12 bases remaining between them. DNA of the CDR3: TGCGCCAGCAACAAGGACAGTACCTACGAGCAGTACTTC. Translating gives CASNKDSTYEQYF.

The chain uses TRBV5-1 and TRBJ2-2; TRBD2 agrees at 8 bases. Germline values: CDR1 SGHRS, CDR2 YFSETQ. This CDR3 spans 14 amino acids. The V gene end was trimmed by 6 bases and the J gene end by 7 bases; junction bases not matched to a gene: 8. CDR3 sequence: CASMDGGAHGELFF. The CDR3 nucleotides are TGCGCCAGCATGGACGGGGGGGCCCACGGGGAGCTGTTTTTT.

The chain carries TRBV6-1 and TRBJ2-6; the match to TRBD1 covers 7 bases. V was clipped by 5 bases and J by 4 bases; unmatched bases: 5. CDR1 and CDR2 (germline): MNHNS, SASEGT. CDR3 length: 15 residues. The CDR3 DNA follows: TGTGCCAGCAGTCCAGGGGGTTCCGGGGCCAACGTCCTGACTTTC. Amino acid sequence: CASSPGGSGANVLTF.

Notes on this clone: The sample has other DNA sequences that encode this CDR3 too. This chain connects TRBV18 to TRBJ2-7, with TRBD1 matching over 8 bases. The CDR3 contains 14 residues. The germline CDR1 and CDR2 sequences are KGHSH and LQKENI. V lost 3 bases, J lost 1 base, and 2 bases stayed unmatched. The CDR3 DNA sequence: TGTGCCAGCTCACCCGGACAGGGATCCTACGAGCAGTACTTC. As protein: CASSPGQGSYEQYF.

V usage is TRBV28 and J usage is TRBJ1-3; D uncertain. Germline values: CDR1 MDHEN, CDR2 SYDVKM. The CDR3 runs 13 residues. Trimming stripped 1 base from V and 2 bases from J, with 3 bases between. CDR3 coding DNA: TGTGCCAGCAGTTTATCTACTGGAAACACCATATATTTT. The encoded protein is CASSLSTGNTIYF.